One sample yielded the 24 T cell receptor beta chains listed below, sequenced in a study of radiation and T cells in renal cell carcinoma. The treatment denotes: 15 Gy SBRT to primary tumor, nephrectomy 4 weeks later. The method was immunoSEQ multiplex PCR; TCRdb's version includes in-frame clones alone and lacks a portion of them. The profile covers 15,000 to 20,000 clones, with about 50% appearing a single time and 10% to 15% taken by the ten largest. The sequences come from tumor tissue, collected from a patient whose treatment included radiotherapy and nephrectomy. The receptors were gathered from a man aged 45 to 65 with renal cell carcinoma.

The sample holds a few counts of this clone. The rearrangement joins TRBV7-2 to TRBJ2-5; 10 bases map to TRBD1. Germline CDR1 reads SGHTA; CDR2 reads FQGNSA. The CDR3 has 16 residues. V shed 5 bases, J shed 3 bases, and the junction held 9 bases outside the gene matches. This chain's CDR3 is CASSTRTGGSKETQYF. The DNA of the CDR3 is TGTGCCAGCAGCACAAGGACAGGGGGAAGTAAAGAGACCCAGTACTTC.

This clone is labeled medium-sized (0.01 to 0.1%). The rearrangement links TRBV6-1 to TRBJ2-7; 7 bases map to TRBD1. The germline V gene has CDR1 MNHNS and CDR2 SASEGT. This CDR3 region has 15 residues. With V trimmed by 1 base and J by 5 bases, 8 bases remained unmatched. DNA of the CDR3: TGTGCCAGCAGTGAAGATACACAGGGGTTCAACGAGCAGTACTTC. It yields the protein CASSEDTQGFNEQYF.

This clone has only one observation. This chain connects TRBV7-6 to TRBJ2-7, with 7 nucleotides matching TRBD1. The V gene end was trimmed by 1 base and the J gene end by 0 bases; junction bases not matched to a gene: 3. Germline V gene sequence: CDR1 SGHVS, CDR2 FNYEAQ. This CDR3 region has 15 residues. The CDR3 DNA follows: TGTGCCAGCAGCTTAGACAGGGGCCACTCCTACGAGCAGTACTTC. Amino acids: CASSLDRGHSYEQYF. The variable domain in full, completed from reference TRBV7-6 and TRBJ2-7, reads GAGVSQSPRYKVTKRGQDVALRCDPISGHVSLYWYRQALGQGPEFLTYFNYEAQQDKSGLPNDRFSAERPEGSISTLTIQRTEQRDSAMYRCASSLDRGHSYEQYFGPGTRLTVT.

V is TRBV2 and J is TRBJ2-1; D gene ambiguous. The length of the CDR3 is 14 residues. The V end lost 4 bases, the J end lost 0 bases, and 7 bases lay between the germline ends. CDR1 and CDR2 from the germline V gene are SNHLY and FYNNEI. The chain's CDR3 is CASSARSSYNEQFF. CDR3 DNA sequence: TGTGCCAGCAGTGCCCGGAGCTCCTACAATGAGCAGTTCTTC.

J is TRBJ2-7 and V is TRBV5-4; TRBD2 matches at 8 bases. The germline V gene has CDR1 SGHNT and CDR2 YYREEE (reference sequence). With V trimmed by 0 bases and J by 6 bases, 8 bases remained unmatched. CDR3 size: 15 residues. DNA for the CDR3: TGTGCCAGCAGCTTGGTAGGGACTAGAGGATCCGAGCAGTACTTC. This codes for CASSLVGTRGSEQYF.

This clone qualifies as medium-sized. J is TRBJ2-7 and V is TRBV11-3, with D perhaps being TRBD1 or TRBD2 (5 bases each). Germline CDR1 is SGHNT and CDR2 is YENEEA. CDR3 length equals 12 residues. V lost 4 bases, J lost 6 bases, and 10 bases lay in between. CDR3 amino acids: CASSSGTLEQYF. The DNA of the CDR3 is TGTGCCAGCAGCTCGGGGACCCTCGAGCAGTACTTC.

This clone was observed a handful of times. The chain recombines TRBV7-2 with TRBJ2-1, with TRBD2 identical over 12 bases. The CDR3 covers 14 residues. Germline loops: CDR1 SGHTA, CDR2 FQGNSA. V shed 4 bases and J 6 bases; nucleotides not matched to a gene: 1. The CDR3 region has the DNA TGTGCCAGCAGCTCTAGCGGGGGGGCCAATGAGCAGTTCTTC. This gives the protein CASSSSGGANEQFF.

The chain is built from TRBV5-1 and TRBJ1-1, with unresolved D. The V end lost 0 bases, the J end lost 0 bases, and 3 bases lay between the germline ends. The CDR3 extends over 13 amino acids. CDR1 and CDR2 (germline): SGHRS, YFSETQ. The CDR3 DNA reads TGCGCCAGCAGCTTGGCTCTGAACACTGAAGCTTTCTTT. This sequence encodes CASSLALNTEAFF.

This clone has only a few counts. The rearrangement joins TRBV5-1 to TRBJ1-3, with D tentatively TRBD1 (5 bases). Trimming stripped 5 bases from V and 0 bases from J, with 15 bases between. CDR3 length: 16 amino acids. Germline V gene lookup returns CDR1 SGHRS and CDR2 YFSETQ. The CDR3 loop is CASRGEDRISGNTIYF. The CDR3 bases are TGCGCCAGCAGGGGGGAAGACAGAATCTCTGGAAACACCATATATTTT.

This clone is termed medium-sized (0.01 to 0.1%). V usage is TRBV7-9 and J usage is TRBJ2-1; D gene unclear. V lost 1 base and J lost 10, with 8 bases in between. Germline V gene data show CDR1 as SEHNR and CDR2 as FQNEAQ (reference sequence). The CDR3 totals 12 residues. The chain's CDR3 is CASSLEGWEQFF. CDR3 sequence (DNA): TGTGCCAGCAGCTTAGAAGGTTGGGAGCAGTTCTTC.

The sample holds a few counts of this clone. The chain has TRBV30 and TRBJ1-2; the match to TRBD1 covers 9 bases. The CDR3 is 13 amino acids. The V gene end was trimmed by 7 bases and the J gene end by 8 bases; junction bases not matched to a gene: 11. From germline, CDR1 is GTSNPN and CDR2 SVGIG (reference sequence). As DNA, the CDR3 is TGTGCCTCCCCGGGGACAGGGCAAAGCGGCTACACCTTC. This gives the protein CASPGTGQSGYTF.

This clone was recorded a few times. This sequence joins TRBV19 and TRBJ1-6; D gene ambiguous. The germline V gene has CDR1 LNHDA and CDR2 SQIVND (reference sequence). The CDR3 loop spans 14 amino acids. V was clipped by 7 bases and J by 9 bases, with 16 bases between them. Here the CDR3 reads CASIPRAGGSPLHF. The CDR3 DNA reads TGTGCCAGTATTCCCCGGGCCGGTGGTTCACCCCTCCACTTT.

The J gene is TRBJ1-5, the V gene TRBV19; TRBD1 is a possible D gene (6 bases). The CDR3 is made up of 14 amino acids. Trimming took 7 bases from V and 1 from J, leaving 11 bases between them. Germline-derived CDR1 and CDR2 are LNHDA and SQIVND (reference sequence). CDR3 in amino acids: CASTSGGSNQPQHF. The CDR3 nucleotides are TGTGCCAGTACTTCCGGGGGCAGCAATCAGCCCCAGCATTTT.

This clone has only one observation. DNA of the CDR3: TGTGCCAGCAGTCCCGGGACAGGGGCGCCCGGGGAGCTGTTTTTT. Protein sequence: CASSPGTGAPGELFF. This chain joins TRBV25-1 and TRBJ2-2; 10 bases are shared with TRBD1. CDR3 length equals 15 residues. Unmatched junction bases numbered 6, after V lost 5 bases and J lost 6 bases. Germline V gene sequence: CDR1 MGHDK, CDR2 SYGVNS.

This clone came up a few times. The V and J genes are TRBV19 and TRBJ2-2, with D possibly TRBD1 on 6 matching bases. V dropped 9 bases and J dropped 0 bases, with 14 bases sitting between them. The CDR3 loop spans 15 amino acids. Germline CDR1 is LNHDA and CDR2 is SQIVND (reference sequence). The CDR3 bases are TGTGCCAGCTCGACAGGCGATGCGAACACCGGGGAGCTGTTTTTT. Amino acid sequence: CASSTGDANTGELFF.

The chain employs TRBV19 and TRBJ2-5; TRBD1 might be the D (6 bases). The CDR3 has 15 residues. Trimming stripped 4 bases from V and 2 bases from J, with 14 bases between. CDR1 is LNHDA and CDR2 is SQIVND in the germline V gene (reference sequence). CDR3 coding DNA: TGTGCCAGTAGTAAGTGGGGGCGGGCTCAAGAGACCCAGTACTTC. It translates to CASSKWGRAQETQYF.

This clone has more than one count but fewer than ten. The genes are TRBV19 and TRBJ1-4; possibly TRBD1 for D (5 bases). CDR3 length equals 15 residues. Per the germline V gene, CDR1 is LNHDA and CDR2 is SQIVND (reference sequence). The ends were cut back, 3 bases at V and 7 bases at J, with 15 bases in the middle. CDR3 protein: CASSIQGHRGEKLFF. The CDR3 DNA is TGTGCCAGTAGTATTCAGGGTCATCGGGGTGAAAAACTGTTTTTT.

This sequence joins TRBV4-1 and TRBJ1-2; tentatively, D is TRBD1 (5 bases). The CDR3 sequence is 19 residues long. The germline V gene has CDR1 MGHRA and CDR2 YSYEKL. The V gene lost 0 bases and the J gene lost 2 bases, with 22 bases spanning the gap. The CDR3 protein is CASSQDRTAGRNRNYGYTF. CDR3 nucleotide sequence: TGCGCCAGCAGCCAAGATCGGACGGCAGGGCGCAACAGAAACTATGGCTACACCTTC.

The chain joins TRBV19 to TRBJ1-5; a weak D match, TRBD1 (6 bases). Germline V lookup: CDR1 LNHDA, CDR2 SQIVND (reference sequence). The CDR3 sequence is 17 residues long. Trimming took 2 bases from V and 4 from J, leaving 18 bases between them. CDR3 bases: TGTGCCAGTAGTATACCCTATGGGGGCGCCGGAAATCAGCCCCAGCATTTT. This gives the protein CASSIPYGGAGNQPQHF.

This sequence joins TRBV5-8 and TRBJ2-6; D ambiguous. The length of the CDR3 is 19 residues. Germline CDR1 is SGHTS and CDR2 is YDEGEE. V lost 0 bases to trimming and J lost 5 bases, with 21 bases between them. The CDR3 sequence: CASSLDQIKGPRWANVLTF. CDR3 nucleotide sequence: TGTGCCAGCAGCTTGGACCAGATCAAGGGCCCCCGCTGGGCCAACGTCCTGACTTTC.

In this sample, this clone is medium-sized. The chain has TRBV5-3 and TRBJ2-7; 7 positions match TRBD2. TRBV5-3 counts as an open reading frame of uncertain function. The CDR3 runs to 17 residues. The J segment lost 4 bases and the V segment lost 0 bases, leaving 13 bases of the junction unmatched. CDR3 in DNA: TGTGCCAGAAGCTTGGCCGGTAGCGGGCTTTTTATGTACGAGCAGTACTTC. Translated: CARSLAGSGLFMYEQYF.

The V call is TRBV27, the J call TRBJ2-7, with D perhaps TRBD1 (6 bases). Trimming removed 6 bases at V and 4 bases at J, with 7 bases between. Germline CDR1 is MNHEY and CDR2 is SMNVEV (reference sequence). The CDR3 contains 11 residues. The CDR3 DNA reads TGTGCCAGCAGACAGGGATACGAGCAGTACTTC. This codes for CASRQGYEQYF.

This clone was seen more than once but under ten times. The chain couples TRBV5-1 to TRBJ1-4, with a tentative D call TRBD1 (5 bases). Trimming removed 4 bases from V and 4 bases from J, with 14 bases in between. CDR3 length equals 15 residues. The germline gives CDR1 SGHRS, CDR2 YFSETQ. Here the CDR3 DNA reads TGCGCCAGCAGCAGACGAGAGGGACTTAATGAAAAACTGTTTTTT. Translating gives CASSRREGLNEKLFF.

This clone has only a few counts. This chain uses TRBV27 with TRBJ1-2; 7 nucleotides agree with TRBD1. The trim removed 6 bases at V and 6 bases at J, leaving 7 bases unmatched. The germline CDR1 and CDR2 sequences are MNHEY and SMNVEV (reference sequence). This CDR3 spans 13 amino acids. The CDR3 nucleotides are TGTGCCAGCAGCTGGGGCAGGGGGAATGGCTACACCTTC. This codes for CASSWGRGNGYTF.